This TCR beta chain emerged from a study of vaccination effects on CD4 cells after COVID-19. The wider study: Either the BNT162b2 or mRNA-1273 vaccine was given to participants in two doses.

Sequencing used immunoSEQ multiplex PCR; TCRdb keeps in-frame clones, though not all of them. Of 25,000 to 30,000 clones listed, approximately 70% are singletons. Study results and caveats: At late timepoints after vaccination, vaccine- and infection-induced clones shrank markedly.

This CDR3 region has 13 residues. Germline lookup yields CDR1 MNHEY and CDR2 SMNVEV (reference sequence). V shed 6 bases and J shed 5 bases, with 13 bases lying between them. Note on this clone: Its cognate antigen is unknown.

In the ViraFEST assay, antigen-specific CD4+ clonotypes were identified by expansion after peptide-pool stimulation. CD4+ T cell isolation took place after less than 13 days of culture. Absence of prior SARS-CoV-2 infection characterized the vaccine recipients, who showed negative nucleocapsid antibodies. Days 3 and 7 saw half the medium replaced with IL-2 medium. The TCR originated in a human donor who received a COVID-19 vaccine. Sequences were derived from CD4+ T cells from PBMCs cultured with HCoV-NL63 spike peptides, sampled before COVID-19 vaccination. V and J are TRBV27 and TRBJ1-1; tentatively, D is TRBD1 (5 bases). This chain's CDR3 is CASSFRGRTEAFF. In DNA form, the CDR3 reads TGTGCCAGCAGCTTCCGGGGGAGGACTGAAGCTTTCTTT.